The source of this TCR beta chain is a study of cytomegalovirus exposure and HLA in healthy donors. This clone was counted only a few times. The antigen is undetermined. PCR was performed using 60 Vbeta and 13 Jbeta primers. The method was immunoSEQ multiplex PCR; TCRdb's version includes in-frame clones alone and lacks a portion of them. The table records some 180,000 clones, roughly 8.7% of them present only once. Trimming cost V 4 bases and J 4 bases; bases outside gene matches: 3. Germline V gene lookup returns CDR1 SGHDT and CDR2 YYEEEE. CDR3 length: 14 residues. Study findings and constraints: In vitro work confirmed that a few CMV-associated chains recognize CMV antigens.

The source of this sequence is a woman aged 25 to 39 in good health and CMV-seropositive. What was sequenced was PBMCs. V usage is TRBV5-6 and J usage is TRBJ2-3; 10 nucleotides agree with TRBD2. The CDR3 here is CASSATSGPDTQYF. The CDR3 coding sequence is TGTGCCAGCAGCGCGACTAGCGGGCCAGATACGCAGTATTTT.